This T cell receptor (beta chain) was recorded in a study of shared clonotypes between healthy human individuals. Study findings and constraints: Roughly 5% of naive CD4 clonotypes were shared across a few donors. Sampling was confined to blood; repertoires within tissues likely differ. Richness estimates generally favored naive over memory subsets.

Naivety among CD8 cells was defined by CD45RO negativity and positive CCR7 selection, thereby excluding terminally differentiated effector memory CD45RA+ cells. Evenly divided among several immunoSEQ plates was the genomic DNA of each subset. The method was immunoSEQ multiplex PCR; TCRdb's version includes in-frame clones alone and lacks a portion of them. The data show 2 million or so clones, with about 95% seen just once and about 1.1% held by the top ten. Germline V gene data show CDR1 as PRHDT and CDR2 as FYEKMQ (reference sequence). CDR3 length: 14 residues. Trimming stripped 7 bases from V and 4 bases from J, with 14 bases between. Details on this clone: Its specificity is not known.

The gene calls are TRBV13 and TRBJ2-1; D may be TRBD1 (5 bases). This receptor was identified in a man between 18 and 29 years old in good health. Sequencing used naive CD8+ T cells sorted from blood. The CDR3 sequence: CASKRDRMYNEQFF. CDR3 DNA: TGTGCCAGCAAGCGTGACAGAATGTACAATGAGCAGTTCTTC. Using reference TRBV13 and TRBJ2-1 for the parts outside the CDR3, the full variable domain is AAGVIQSPRHLIKEKRETATLKCYPIPRHDTVYWYQQGPGQDPQFLISFYEKMQSDKGSIPDRFSAQQFSDYHSELNMSSLELGDSALYFCASKRDRMYNEQFFGPGTRLTVL.